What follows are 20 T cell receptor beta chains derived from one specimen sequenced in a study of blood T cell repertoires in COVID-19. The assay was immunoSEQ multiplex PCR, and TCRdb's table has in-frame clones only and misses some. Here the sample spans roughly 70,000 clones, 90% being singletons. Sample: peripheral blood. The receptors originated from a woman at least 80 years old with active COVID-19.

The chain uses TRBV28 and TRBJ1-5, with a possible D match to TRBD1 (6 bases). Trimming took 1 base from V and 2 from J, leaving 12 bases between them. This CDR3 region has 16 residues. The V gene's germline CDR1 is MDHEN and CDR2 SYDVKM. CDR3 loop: CASSLLATGGNQPQHF. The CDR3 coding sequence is TGTGCCAGCAGTTTATTGGCGACAGGTGGCAATCAGCCCCAGCATTTT.

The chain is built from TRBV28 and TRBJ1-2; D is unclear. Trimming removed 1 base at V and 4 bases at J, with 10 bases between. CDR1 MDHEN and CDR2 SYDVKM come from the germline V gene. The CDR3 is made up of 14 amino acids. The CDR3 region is CASSLYTVGYGYTF. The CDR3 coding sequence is TGTGCCAGCAGTTTATACACAGTCGGCTATGGCTACACCTTC.

The CDR3 spells CASSSGLAGDLNEQFF. As DNA, the CDR3 is TGTGCCAGCAGTTCTGGACTAGCGGGGGACCTCAATGAGCAGTTCTTC. The chain couples TRBV5-4 to TRBJ2-1, with TRBD2 identical over 13 bases. The V and J ends lost 5 bases and 6 bases, in that order; junction bases with no gene match: 8. CDR1 SGHNT and CDR2 YYREEE come from the germline V gene (reference sequence). This CDR3 spans 16 amino acids.

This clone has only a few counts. The DNA of the CDR3 is TGTGCCAGCAGAGGGAGTCTTAGGCACAATGAGCAGTTCTTC. Translation gives CASRGSLRHNEQFF. This chain uses TRBV7-8 with TRBJ2-1, with D possibly being TRBD2 (5 bases). Germline-derived CDR1 and CDR2 are SGHVS and FQNEAQ. Trimming took 6 bases from V and 5 from J, leaving 14 bases between them. The CDR3 sequence is 14 residues long. Full variable domain (remainder filled in from reference TRBV7-8 and TRBJ2-1): GAGVSQSPRYKVAKRGQDVALRCDPISGHVSLFWYQQALGQGPEFLTYFQNEAQLDKSGLPSDRFFAERPEGSVSTLKIQRTQQEDSAVYLCASRGSLRHNEQFFGPGTRLTVL.

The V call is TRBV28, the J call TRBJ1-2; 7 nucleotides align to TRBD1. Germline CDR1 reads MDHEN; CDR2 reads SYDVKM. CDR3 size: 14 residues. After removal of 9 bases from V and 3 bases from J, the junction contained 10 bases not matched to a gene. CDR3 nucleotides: TGTGCCAGTCGTCGAGGGGGCTTCGACTATGGCTACACCTTC. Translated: CASRRGGFDYGYTF.

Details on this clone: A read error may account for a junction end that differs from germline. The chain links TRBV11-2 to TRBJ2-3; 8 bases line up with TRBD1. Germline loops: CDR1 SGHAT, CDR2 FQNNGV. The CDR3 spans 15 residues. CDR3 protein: CASSLDRGRTDTQYF. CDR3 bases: TGTGCCAGCAGCCTAGACAGGGGCAGAACAGATACGCAGTATTTT.

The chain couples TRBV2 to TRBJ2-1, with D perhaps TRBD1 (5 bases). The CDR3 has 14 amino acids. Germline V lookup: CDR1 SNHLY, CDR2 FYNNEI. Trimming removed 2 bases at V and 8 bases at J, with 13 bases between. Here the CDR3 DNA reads TGTGCCAGCAGTGAAAGGGCAGGGATCGATGAGCAGTTCTTC. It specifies CASSERAGIDEQFF.

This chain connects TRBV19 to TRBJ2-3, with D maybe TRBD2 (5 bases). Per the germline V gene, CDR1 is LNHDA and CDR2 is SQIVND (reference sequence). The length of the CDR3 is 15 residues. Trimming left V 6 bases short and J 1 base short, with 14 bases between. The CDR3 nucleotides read TGTGCCAGTAGGGAAATTGTGGGAGGCACAGATACGCAGTATTTT. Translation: CASREIVGGTDTQYF.

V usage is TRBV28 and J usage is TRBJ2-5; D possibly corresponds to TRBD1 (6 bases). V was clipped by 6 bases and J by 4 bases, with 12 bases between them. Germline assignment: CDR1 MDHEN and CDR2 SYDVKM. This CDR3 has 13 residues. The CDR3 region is CASSRAGAETQYF. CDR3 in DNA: TGTGCCAGCAGCCGCGCAGGGGCAGAGACCCAGTACTTC. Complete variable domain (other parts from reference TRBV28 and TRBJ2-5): DVKVTQSSRYLVKRTGEKVFLECVQDMDHENMFWYRQDPGLGLRLIYFSYDVKMKEKGDIPEGYSVSREKKERFSLILESASTNQTSMYLCASSRAGAETQYFGPGTRLLVL.

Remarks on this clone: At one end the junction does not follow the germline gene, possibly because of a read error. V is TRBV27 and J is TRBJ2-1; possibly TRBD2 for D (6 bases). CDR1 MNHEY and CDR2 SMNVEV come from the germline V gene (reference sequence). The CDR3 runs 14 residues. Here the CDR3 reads CASSPWDSSNEQFF. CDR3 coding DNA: TGTGCCAGCAGTCCATGGGACTCCTCCAATGAGCAGTTCTTC.

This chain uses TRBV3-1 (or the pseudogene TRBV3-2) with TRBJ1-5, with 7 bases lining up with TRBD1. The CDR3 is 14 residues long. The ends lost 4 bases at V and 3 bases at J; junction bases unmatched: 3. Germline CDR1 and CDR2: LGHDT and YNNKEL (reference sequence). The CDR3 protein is CASSLGQANQPQHF. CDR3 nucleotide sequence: TGTGCCAGCAGCCTCGGACAGGCCAATCAGCCCCAGCATTTT.

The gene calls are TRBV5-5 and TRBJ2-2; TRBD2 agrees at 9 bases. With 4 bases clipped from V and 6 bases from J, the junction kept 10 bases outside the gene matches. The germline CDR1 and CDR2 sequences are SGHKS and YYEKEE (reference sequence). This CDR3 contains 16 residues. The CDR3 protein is CASSAVSGRAAGELFF. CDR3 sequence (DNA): TGTGCCAGCAGCGCCGTTAGCGGGAGAGCAGCCGGGGAGCTGTTTTTT. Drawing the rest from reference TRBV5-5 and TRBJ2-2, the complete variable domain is DAGVTQSPTHLIKTRGQQVTLRCSPISGHKSVSWYQQVLGQGPQFIFQYYEKEERGRGNFPDRFSARQFPNYSSELNVNALLLGDSALYLCASSAVSGRAAGELFFGEGSRLTVL.

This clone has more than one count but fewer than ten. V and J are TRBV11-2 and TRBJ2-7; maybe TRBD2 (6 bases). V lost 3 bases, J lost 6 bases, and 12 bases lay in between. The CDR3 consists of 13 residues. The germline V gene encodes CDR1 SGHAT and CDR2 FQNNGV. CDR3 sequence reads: CASSFGGVSEQYF. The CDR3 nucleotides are TGTGCCAGCAGCTTTGGAGGGGTGAGCGAGCAGTACTTC.

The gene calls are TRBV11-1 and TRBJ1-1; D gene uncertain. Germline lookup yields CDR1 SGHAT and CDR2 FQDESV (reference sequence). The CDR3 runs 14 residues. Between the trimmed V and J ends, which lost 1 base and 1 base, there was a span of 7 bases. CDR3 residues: CASSLVVGNTEAFF. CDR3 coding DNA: TGTGCCAGCAGCTTAGTAGTTGGGAACACTGAAGCTTTCTTT.

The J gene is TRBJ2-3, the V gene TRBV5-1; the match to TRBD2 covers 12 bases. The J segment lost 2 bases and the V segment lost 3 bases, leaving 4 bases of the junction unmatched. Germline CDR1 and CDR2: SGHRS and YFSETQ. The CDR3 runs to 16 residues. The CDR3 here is CASSSGLAGYTDTQYF. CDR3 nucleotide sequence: TGCGCCAGCAGCTCGGGACTAGCGGGTTACACAGATACGCAGTATTTT.

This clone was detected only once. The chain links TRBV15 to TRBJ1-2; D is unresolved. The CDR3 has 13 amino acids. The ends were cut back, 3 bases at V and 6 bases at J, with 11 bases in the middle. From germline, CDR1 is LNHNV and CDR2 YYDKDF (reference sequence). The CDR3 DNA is TGTGCCACCAGCAGCTTTGGAGGTAATGGCTACACCTTC. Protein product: CATSSFGGNGYTF.

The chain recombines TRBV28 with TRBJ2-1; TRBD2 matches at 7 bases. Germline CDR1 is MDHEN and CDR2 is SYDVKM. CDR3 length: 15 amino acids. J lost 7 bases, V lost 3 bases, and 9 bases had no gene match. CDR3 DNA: TGTGCCAGCAGTTTGCCCCCGGGGGGAAAGAATGAGCAGTTCTTC. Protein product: CASSLPPGGKNEQFF.

The CDR3 DNA is TGTGCCAGCAGTTACAGGGCAGGGCATCAGCCCCAGCATTTT. Residues: CASSYRAGHQPQHF. The gene calls are TRBV6-2 or TRBV6-3 and TRBJ1-5, with D tentatively TRBD1 (5 bases). V lost 2 bases and J 5 bases, leaving 10 bases between the germline ends. CDR3 length: 14 residues. Germline CDR1 MNHEY, CDR2 SVGEGT.

CDR3 in amino acids: CASSLEVGQPQHF. CDR3 nucleotides: TGTGCCAGCAGCTTAGAAGTGGGCCAGCCCCAGCATTTT. The chain carries TRBV11-2 and TRBJ1-5; no clear D. V was pared by 0 bases and J by 7 bases, with 7 bases between. CDR1 and CDR2 from the germline V gene are SGHAT and FQNNGV. This CDR3 has 13 residues. Full variable domain (rest looked up from reference TRBV11-2 and TRBJ1-5): EAGVAQSPRYKIIEKRQSVAFWCNPISGHATLYWYQQILGQGPKLLIQFQNNGVVDDSQLPKDRFSAERLKGVDSTLKIQPAKLEDSAVYLCASSLEVGQPQHFGDGTRLSIL.

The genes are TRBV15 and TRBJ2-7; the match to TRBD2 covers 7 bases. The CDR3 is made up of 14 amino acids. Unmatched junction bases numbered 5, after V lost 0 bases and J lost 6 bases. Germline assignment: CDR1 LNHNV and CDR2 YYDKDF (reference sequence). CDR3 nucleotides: TGTGCCACCAGCAGAGAGCGGGAGTTAGGCGAGCAGTACTTC. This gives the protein CATSRERELGEQYF.